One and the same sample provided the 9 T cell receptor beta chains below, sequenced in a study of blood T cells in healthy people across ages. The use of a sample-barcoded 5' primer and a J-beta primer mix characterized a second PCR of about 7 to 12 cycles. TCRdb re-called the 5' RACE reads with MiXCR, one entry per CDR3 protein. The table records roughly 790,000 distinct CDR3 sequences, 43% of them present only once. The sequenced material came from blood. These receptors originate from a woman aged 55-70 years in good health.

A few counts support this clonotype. The CDR3 DNA follows: TGTGCCAGCAGTATGACAGGGGGCCTGGAGACCCAGTACTTC. Amino acid sequence: CASSMTGGLETQYF. This rearrangement joins TRBV25-1 to TRBJ2-5, with 10 bases identical to TRBD1. Germline assignment: CDR1 MGHDK and CDR2 SYGVNS. V dropped 5 bases and J dropped 5; count of bases not matched to a gene: 5. This CDR3 is built from 14 residues.

DNA for the CDR3: TGTGCCAGCAGTCCTAGCGGGGTATCCTACGAGCAGTACTTC. Amino acid sequence: CASSPSGVSYEQYF. This chain connects TRBV12-3 or TRBV12-4 to TRBJ2-7, with 9 bases matching TRBD2. CDR3 size: 14 residues. The junction had 3 bases not matched to a gene; V was cut back by 5 bases and J by 1 base.

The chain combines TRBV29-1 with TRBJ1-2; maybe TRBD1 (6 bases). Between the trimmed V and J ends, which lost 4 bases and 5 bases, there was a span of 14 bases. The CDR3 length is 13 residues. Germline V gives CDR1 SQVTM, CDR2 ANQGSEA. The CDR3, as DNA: TGCAGCGTTGTCCTACAGGGAAATTATGGCTACACCTTC. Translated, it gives CSVVLQGNYGYTF.

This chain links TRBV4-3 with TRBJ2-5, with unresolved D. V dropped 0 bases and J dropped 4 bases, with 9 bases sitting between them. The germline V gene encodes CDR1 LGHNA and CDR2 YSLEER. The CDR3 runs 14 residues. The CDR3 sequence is CASSQETRGETQYF. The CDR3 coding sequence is TGCGCCAGCAGCCAAGAAACCCGCGGAGAGACCCAGTACTTC.

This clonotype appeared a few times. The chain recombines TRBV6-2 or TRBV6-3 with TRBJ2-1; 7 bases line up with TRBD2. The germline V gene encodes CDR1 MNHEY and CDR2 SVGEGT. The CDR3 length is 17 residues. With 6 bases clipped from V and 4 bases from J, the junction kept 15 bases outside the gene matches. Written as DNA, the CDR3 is TGTGCCAGCAGCCACAACCCTGCGGGGGACCTTTACAATGAGCAGTTCTTC. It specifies CASSHNPAGDLYNEQFF.

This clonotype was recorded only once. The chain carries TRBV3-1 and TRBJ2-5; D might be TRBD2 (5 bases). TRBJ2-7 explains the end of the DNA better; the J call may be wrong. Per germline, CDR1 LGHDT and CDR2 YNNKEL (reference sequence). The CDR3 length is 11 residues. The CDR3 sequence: CASVRGYEQYF. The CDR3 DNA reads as TGTGCCAGCGTCCGAGGGTACGAGCAGTACTTC.

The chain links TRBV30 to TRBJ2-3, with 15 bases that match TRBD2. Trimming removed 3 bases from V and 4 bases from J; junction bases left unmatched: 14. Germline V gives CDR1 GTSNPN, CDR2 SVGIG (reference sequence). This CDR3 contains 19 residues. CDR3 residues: CAWSPPGLAGGIVADTQYF. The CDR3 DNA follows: TGTGCCTGGAGCCCTCCGGGACTAGCGGGGGGTATTGTAGCAGATACGCAGTATTTT.

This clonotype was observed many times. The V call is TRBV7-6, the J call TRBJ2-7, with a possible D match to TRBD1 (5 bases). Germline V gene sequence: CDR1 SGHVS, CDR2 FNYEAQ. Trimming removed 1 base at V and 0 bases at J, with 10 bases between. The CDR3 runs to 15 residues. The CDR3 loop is CASSLGGRSSYEQYF. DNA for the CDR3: TGTGCCAGCAGCTTAGGGGGCCGAAGCTCCTACGAGCAGTACTTC.

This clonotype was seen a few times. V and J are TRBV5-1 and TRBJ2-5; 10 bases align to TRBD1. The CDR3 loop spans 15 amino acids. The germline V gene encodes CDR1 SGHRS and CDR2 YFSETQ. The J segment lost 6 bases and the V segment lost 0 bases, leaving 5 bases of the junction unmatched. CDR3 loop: CASSLVGQGSKTQYF. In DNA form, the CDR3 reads TGCGCCAGCAGCTTGGTGGGACAGGGGAGCAAGACCCAGTACTTC.